This TCR beta chain was captured in a study of T-cell memory formation after mild COVID-19. Study overall: There were largely donor-specific TCR clusters.

In its sample, this clonotype was seen a few times. Antigen: not known. Each CDR3 protein gets one entry after TCRdb re-called the 5' RACE reads with MiXCR. The top ten hold 20% to 25% of the sample, which has some 250,000 distinct CDR3 sequences, under 20% seen once. Study-wide points: There was a balanced CD4/CD8 profile in clones contracting day 15 to 85, and later expanders leaned CD4+.

V dropped 5 bases and J dropped 8; count of bases not matched to a gene: 8. The CDR3 runs to 16 residues. The V gene's germline CDR1 is MNHEY and CDR2 SVGEGT. Material: PBMCs or a T cell subset sorted from them (not recorded which). The TCR originated in a young man who had mild COVID-19 (a few samples of this study predate the infection). Cell type and time point are not known. This sequence joins TRBV6-2 or TRBV6-3 and TRBJ2-1; TRBD2 matches at 14 bases. CDR3 coding DNA: TGTGCCAGCAGTCCCCGACTAGCGGGGGGGCCGGATGAGCAGTTCTTC. Translating it yields CASSPRLAGGPDEQFF.